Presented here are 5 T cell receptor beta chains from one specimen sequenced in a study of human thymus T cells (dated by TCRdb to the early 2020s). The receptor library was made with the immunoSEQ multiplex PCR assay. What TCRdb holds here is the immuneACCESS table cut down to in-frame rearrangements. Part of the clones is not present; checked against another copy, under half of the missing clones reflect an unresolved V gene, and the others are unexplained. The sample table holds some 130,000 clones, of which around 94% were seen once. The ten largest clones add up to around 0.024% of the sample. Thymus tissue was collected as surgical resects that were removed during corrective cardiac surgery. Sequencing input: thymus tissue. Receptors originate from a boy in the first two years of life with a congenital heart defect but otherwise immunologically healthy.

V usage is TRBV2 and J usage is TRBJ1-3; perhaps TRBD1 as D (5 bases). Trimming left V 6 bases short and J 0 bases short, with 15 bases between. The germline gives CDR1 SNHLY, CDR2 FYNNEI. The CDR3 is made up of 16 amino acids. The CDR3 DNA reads TGTGCCAGCAGGTTCCCGGGACTGAGCTCTGGAAACACCATATATTTT. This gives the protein CASRFPGLSSGNTIYF.

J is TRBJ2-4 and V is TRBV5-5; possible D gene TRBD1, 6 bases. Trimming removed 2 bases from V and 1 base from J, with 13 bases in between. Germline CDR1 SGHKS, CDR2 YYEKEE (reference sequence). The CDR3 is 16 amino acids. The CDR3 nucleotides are TGTGCCAGCAGCTTTCGTACAGGGCCTGCCAAAAACATTCAGTACTTC. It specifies CASSFRTGPAKNIQYF.

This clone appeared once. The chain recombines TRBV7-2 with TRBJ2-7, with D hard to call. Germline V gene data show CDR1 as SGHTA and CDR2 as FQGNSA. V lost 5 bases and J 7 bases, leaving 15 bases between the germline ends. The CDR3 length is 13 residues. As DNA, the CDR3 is TGTGCCAGCAGCCCTGGACCCCCATGGGAGCAGTACTTC. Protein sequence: CASSPGPPWEQYF.

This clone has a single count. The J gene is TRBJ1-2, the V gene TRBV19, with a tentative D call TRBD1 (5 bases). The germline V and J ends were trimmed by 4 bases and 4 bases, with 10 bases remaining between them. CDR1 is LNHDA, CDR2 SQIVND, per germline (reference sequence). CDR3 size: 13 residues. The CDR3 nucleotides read TGTGCCAGTAGTAAGTCGGGGGTCTATGGCTACACCTTC. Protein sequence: CASSKSGVYGYTF.

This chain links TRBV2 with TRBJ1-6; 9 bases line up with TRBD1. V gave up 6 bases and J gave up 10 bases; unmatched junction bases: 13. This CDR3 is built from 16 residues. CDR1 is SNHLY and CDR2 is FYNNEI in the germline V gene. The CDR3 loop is CASRPPGTGLGSPLHF. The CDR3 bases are TGTGCCAGCAGACCCCCCGGGACAGGGTTAGGGTCACCCCTCCACTTT. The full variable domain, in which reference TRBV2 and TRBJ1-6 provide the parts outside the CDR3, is EPEVTQTPSHQVTQMGQEVILRCVPISNHLYFYWYRQILGQKVEFLVSFYNNEISEKSEIFDDQFSVERPDGSNFTLKIRSTKLEDSAMYFCASRPPGTGLGSPLHFGNGTRLTVT.